A selection of T cell receptor beta chains follows, all from one sample in a study of T cell changes during pregnancy in multiple sclerosis. Some clones are missing from TCRdb's copy, which holds only in-frame ones; the method was immunoSEQ multiplex PCR. The table lists 80,000 to 130,000 clones, 94% of them singletons. The sequenced sample was peripheral blood, obtained before pregnancy. The receptors derive from a female donor with multiple sclerosis, enrolled in a pregnancy study. The CDR3 runs from the conserved cysteine through the conserved F or W. The D gene is left open where the match is weak. Rows give clone size only sometimes, using once, few, many, or a class for an expanded clone.

j_gene	d_gene	v_gene	abundance	CDR3aa	CDR3nt
TRBJ2-3	TRBD2	TRBV18	.	CASSPPGGTDTQYF	TGTGCCAGCTCACCACCGGGAGGGACAGATACGCAGTATTTT
TRBJ2-7	.	TRBV4-1	.	CASSQAPVTYEQYF	TGCGCCAGCAGCCAAGCGCCGGTCACCTACGAGCAGTACTTC
TRBJ2-7	TRBD2	TRBV27	.	CASSLSGVHYEQYF	TGTGCCAGCAGTCTTAGCGGGGTGCACTACGAGCAGTACTTC
TRBJ1-1	.	TRBV19	.	CASSPRTLGNTEAFF	TGTGCCAGTAGTCCCCGGACTCTTGGGAACACTGAAGCTTTCTTT
TRBJ2-3	.	TRBV9	.	CASSVGQTHTDTQYF	TGTGCCAGCAGCGTAGGCCAAACTCACACAGATACGCAGTATTTT
TRBJ1-5	TRBD1	TRBV2	.	CASSAQGVSQPQHF	TGTGCCAGCAGTGCCCAGGGGGTAAGTCAGCCCCAGCATTTT
TRBJ1-3	.	TRBV14	once	CASSQDRPGSGNTIYF	TGTGCCAGCAGCCAAGATCGCCCCGGCTCTGGAAACACCATATATTTT
TRBJ2-6	TRBD1	TRBV4-1	.	CASSQTGAHLSGANVLTF	TGCGCCAGCAGCCAGACAGGGGCCCACCTCTCTGGGGCCAACGTCCTGACTTTC
TRBJ2-7	TRBD1	TRBV6-5	.	CASSPPGQGGEQYF	TGTGCCAGCAGTCCACCGGGACAGGGGGGCGAGCAGTACTTC
TRBJ2-7	TRBD1	TRBV7-9	.	CASSLIQGADEQYF	TGTGCCAGCAGCTTAATACAGGGGGCCGACGAGCAGTACTTC
TRBJ2-7	.	TRBV11-2	.	CASSSGTFYEQYF	TGTGCCAGCAGTTCCGGGACATTCTACGAGCAGTACTTC
TRBJ2-7	.	TRBV9	.	CASSVEPGSTGEQYF	TGTGCCAGCAGCGTTGAGCCGGGATCAACGGGCGAGCAGTACTTC
TRBJ2-1	.	TRBV7-2	.	CASSLASSFPNEQFF	TGTGCCAGCAGCTTAGCGTCTAGTTTCCCCAATGAGCAGTTCTTC
TRBJ2-1	.	TRBV9	once	CASSAHPGLLPPVDNEQFF	TGTGCCAGCAGCGCCCATCCGGGACTTCTCCCTCCTGTGGACAATGAGCAGTTCTTC
TRBJ2-1	TRBD2	TRBV28	.	CASSATSGARNEQFF	TGTGCCAGCAGTGCAACTAGCGGGGCTAGGAATGAGCAGTTCTTC
TRBJ1-2	.	TRBV30	.	CAWSVPGDGYTF	TGTGCCTGGAGTGTACCGGGGGACGGCTACACCTTC
TRBJ1-1	TRBD1	TRBV30	.	CAWSAAGTGTSFF	TGTGCCTGGAGCGCCGCCGGGACAGGAACGTCTTTCTTT
TRBJ2-2	TRBD2	TRBV19	.	CASSMKTSGFHAGELFF	TGTGCCAGTAGTATGAAGACTAGCGGGTTTCACGCCGGGGAGCTGTTTTTT
TRBJ2-1	TRBD2	TRBV5-6	.	CASSFPGLAGDEQFF	TGTGCCAGCAGCTTCCCGGGACTAGCGGGAGATGAGCAGTTCTTC
TRBJ2-7	TRBD1	TRBV5-1	.	CASSLTGGLVEQYF	TGCGCCAGCAGCTTGACAGGGGGTCTCGTCGAGCAGTACTTC
TRBJ2-3	.	TRBV5-1	.	CASSLRASDTDTQYF	TGCGCCAGCAGCTTACGAGCTAGCGACACAGATACGCAGTATTTT
TRBJ1-2	.	TRBV9	.	CASSPTVMPTDYGYTF	TGTGCCAGCAGCCCCACCGTGATGCCCACGGACTATGGCTACACCTTC
TRBJ2-1	TRBD2	TRBV6-5	.	CASSYAGGNEQFF	TGTGCCAGCAGTTACGCGGGAGGAAATGAGCAGTTCTTC
TRBJ2-7	TRBD2	TRBV5-4	.	CASSLGLDPYEQYF	TGTGCCAGCAGCTTAGGACTAGACCCCTACGAGCAGTACTTC
TRBJ2-2	TRBD2	TRBV29-1	.	CSVGTSANTGELFF	TGCAGCGTCGGGACTAGCGCGAACACCGGGGAGCTGTTTTTT
TRBJ2-7	TRBD2	TRBV12-5	.	CASGLVTSGTYEQYF	TGTGCTAGTGGTTTGGTCACTAGCGGGACCTACGAGCAGTACTTC
TRBJ1-5	TRBD1	TRBV19	.	CASSPTDRGFDQPQHF	TGTGCCAGTAGCCCTACGGACAGGGGGTTTGATCAGCCCCAGCATTTT
TRBJ2-6	.	TRBV2	.	CASSGLTPGANVLTF	TGTGCCAGCAGTGGACTTACACCTGGGGCCAACGTCCTGACTTTC
TRBJ1-2	.	TRBV19	few	CASSPQLRNLGANYGYTF	TGTGCCAGTAGCCCCCAGTTGAGGAATCTTGGGGCGAACTATGGCTACACCTTC
TRBJ2-7	TRBD2	TRBV4-2	.	CASSIGTGGFGYEQYF	TGTGCCAGCAGCATAGGGACGGGGGGGTTTGGCTACGAGCAGTACTTC
TRBJ2-1	.	TRBV9	.	CASSVSTAYNEQFF	TGTGCCAGCAGCGTCTCGACAGCCTACAATGAGCAGTTCTTC
TRBJ2-1	TRBD2	TRBV10-2	once	CASSVGLAGGLAYNEQFF	TGCGCCAGCAGCGTCGGACTAGCGGGAGGGCTGGCATACAATGAGCAGTTCTTC
TRBJ1-5	.	TRBV13	.	CASSLGRGNQPQHF	TGTGCCAGCAGCTTAGGCAGGGGCAATCAGCCCCAGCATTTT
TRBJ2-1	TRBD2	TRBV2	.	CASGSGGSYNEQFF	TGTGCCAGCGGCAGCGGGGGCTCCTACAATGAGCAGTTCTTC
TRBJ2-7	.	TRBV7-2	.	CASSLEDSIYEQYF	TGTGCCAGCAGCTTAGAAGACAGTATCTACGAGCAGTACTTC
TRBJ1-5	TRBD1	TRBV4-1	.	CASSQDRSHNQPQHF	TGCGCCAGCAGCCAGGACAGGAGCCACAATCAGCCCCAGCATTTT
TRBJ2-2	TRBD1	TRBV4-1	once	CASSQDFLRGGGGELFF	TGCGCCAGCAGCCAAGATTTCCTGAGAGGGGGCGGCGGGGAGCTGTTTTTT
TRBJ2-7	.	TRBV12-5	.	CASGSSRDRYHEQYF	TGTGCTAGTGGTTCGAGCCGAGACAGGTACCACGAGCAGTACTTC
TRBJ2-1	TRBD2	TRBV7-3	once	CASSSGLADYNEQFF	TGTGCCAGCAGCTCGGGACTAGCAGATTACAATGAGCAGTTCTTC
TRBJ2-7	TRBD2	TRBV9	once	CASSAGLALNEQYF	TGTGCCAGCAGCGCGGGACTAGCTCTAAACGAGCAGTACTTC
TRBJ2-1	TRBD2	TRBV6-4	.	CASSDSRESSYNEQFF	TGTGCCAGCAGTGACTCGCGGGAGAGCTCCTACAATGAGCAGTTCTTC
TRBJ2-2	TRBD2	TRBV7-8	.	CASSVLAGGEGGELFF	TGTGCCAGCAGCGTACTAGCGGGAGGAGAGGGAGGGGAGCTGTTTTTT
TRBJ1-2	.	TRBV2	.	CASSEAPGVGGYTF	TGTGCCAGCAGTGAAGCGCCCGGGGTAGGTGGCTACACCTTC
TRBJ1-4	.	TRBV5-5	.	CASSLVGTPEKLFF	TGTGCCAGCAGCTTGGTGGGGACACCGGAAAAACTGTTTTTT
TRBJ1-2	TRBD1	TRBV19	.	CASTDQERTGGFHGYTF	TGTGCCAGTACCGACCAAGAGAGGACAGGTGGCTTCCATGGCTACACCTTC
TRBJ2-1	.	TRBV4-2	.	CASSQQPDKSSYNEQFF	TGTGCCAGCAGCCAACAACCCGACAAGAGCTCCTACAATGAGCAGTTCTTC
TRBJ2-2	TRBD2	TRBV5-3	.	CARSSGLAEFTGELFF	TGTGCCAGAAGCTCCGGGCTAGCGGAATTCACCGGGGAGCTGTTTTTT